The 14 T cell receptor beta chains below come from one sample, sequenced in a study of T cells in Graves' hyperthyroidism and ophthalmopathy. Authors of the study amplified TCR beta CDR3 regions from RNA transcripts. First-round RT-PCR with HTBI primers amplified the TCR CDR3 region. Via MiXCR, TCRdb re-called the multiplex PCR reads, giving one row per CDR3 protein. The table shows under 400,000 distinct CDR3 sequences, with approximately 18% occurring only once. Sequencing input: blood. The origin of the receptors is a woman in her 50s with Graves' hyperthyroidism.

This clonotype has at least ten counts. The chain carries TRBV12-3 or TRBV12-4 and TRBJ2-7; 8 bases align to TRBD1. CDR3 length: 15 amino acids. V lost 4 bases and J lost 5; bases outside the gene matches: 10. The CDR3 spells CASSSLSRQGNEQYF. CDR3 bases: TGTGCCAGCAGTTCACTCTCGAGACAGGGGAACGAGCAGTACTTC.

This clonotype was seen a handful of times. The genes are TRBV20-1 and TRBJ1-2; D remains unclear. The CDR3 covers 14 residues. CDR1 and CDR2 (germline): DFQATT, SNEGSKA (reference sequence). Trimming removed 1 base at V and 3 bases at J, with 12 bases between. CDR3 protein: CSARGATVYYGYTF. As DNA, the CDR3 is TGCAGTGCTAGAGGAGCGACGGTATACTATGGCTACACCTTC.

This chain's CDR3 is CASSVGQDGEQYV. For the CDR3, the DNA is TGTGCCAGCAGTGTCGGCCAGGACGGCGAGCAGTACGTC. V usage is TRBV2 and J usage is TRBJ2-7; D is unclear. Trimming left V 4 bases short and J 6 bases short, with 13 bases between. The CDR3 contains 13 residues. The germline CDR1 and CDR2 sequences are SNHLY and FYNNEI.

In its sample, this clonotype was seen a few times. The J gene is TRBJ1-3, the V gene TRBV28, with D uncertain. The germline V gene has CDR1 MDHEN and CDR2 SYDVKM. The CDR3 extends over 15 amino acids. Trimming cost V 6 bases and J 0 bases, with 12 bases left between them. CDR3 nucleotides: TGTGCCAGCAGCGGAGGAATGACCTCTGGAAACACCATATATTTT. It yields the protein CASSGGMTSGNTIYF.

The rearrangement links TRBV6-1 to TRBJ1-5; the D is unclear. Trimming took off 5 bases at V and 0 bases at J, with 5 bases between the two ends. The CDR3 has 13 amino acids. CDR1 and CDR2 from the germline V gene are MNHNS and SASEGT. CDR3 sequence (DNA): TGTGCCAGCAGTACATATAGCAATCAGCCCCAGCATTTT. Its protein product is CASSTYSNQPQHF.

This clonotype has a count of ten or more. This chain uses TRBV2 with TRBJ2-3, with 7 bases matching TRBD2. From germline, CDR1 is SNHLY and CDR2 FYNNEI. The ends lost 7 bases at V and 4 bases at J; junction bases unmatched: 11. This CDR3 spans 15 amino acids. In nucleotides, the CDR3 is TGTGCCAGCACTCGGTTCGGGACTACCCCAGATACGCAGTATTTT. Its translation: CASTRFGTTPDTQYF.

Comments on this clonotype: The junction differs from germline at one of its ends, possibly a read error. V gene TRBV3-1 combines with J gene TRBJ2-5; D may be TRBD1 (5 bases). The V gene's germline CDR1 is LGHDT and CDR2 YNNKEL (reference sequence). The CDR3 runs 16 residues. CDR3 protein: CASSQTFRAGVETQYF. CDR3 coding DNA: TGCGCCAGCAGCCAGACCTTCAGGGCTGGGGTGGAGACCCAGTACTTC.

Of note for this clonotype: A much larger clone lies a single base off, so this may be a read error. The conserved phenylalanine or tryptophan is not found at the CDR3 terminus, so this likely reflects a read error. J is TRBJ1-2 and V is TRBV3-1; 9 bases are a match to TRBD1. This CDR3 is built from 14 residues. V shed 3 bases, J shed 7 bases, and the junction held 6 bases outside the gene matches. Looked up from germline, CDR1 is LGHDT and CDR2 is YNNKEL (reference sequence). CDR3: CASSHGTGSSGYTL. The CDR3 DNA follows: TGTGCCAGCAGCCATGGGACAGGGTCCTCTGGCTACACCCTC.

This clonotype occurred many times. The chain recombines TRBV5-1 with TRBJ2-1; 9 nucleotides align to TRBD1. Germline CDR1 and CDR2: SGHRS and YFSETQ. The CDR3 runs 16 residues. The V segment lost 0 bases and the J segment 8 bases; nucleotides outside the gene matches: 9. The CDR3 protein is CASSLGNRGRNDEQFF. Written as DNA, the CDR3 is TGCGCCAGCAGCTTGGGAAACAGGGGGCGGAATGATGAGCAGTTCTTC.

CDR3 sequence: CASSPQGIANTIYF. DNA for the CDR3: TGTGCCAGCAGCCCTCAGGGGATAGCAAACACCATATATTTT. The chain joins TRBV5-5 to TRBJ1-3; D possibly corresponds to TRBD1 (6 bases). V shed 4 bases and J shed 6 bases, with 14 bases lying between them. Germline CDR1 reads SGHKS; CDR2 reads YYEKEE (reference sequence). The CDR3 extends over 14 amino acids.

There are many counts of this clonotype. CDR3 amino acids: CASTLGLGSDEQYF. The CDR3 nucleotides are TGTGCCAGCACCCTGGGACTAGGCAGCGACGAGCAGTACTTC. The chain combines TRBV12-3 or TRBV12-4 with TRBJ2-7, with 8 nucleotides matching TRBD2. The CDR3 spans 14 residues. V gave up 7 bases and J gave up 5 bases; unmatched junction bases: 10.

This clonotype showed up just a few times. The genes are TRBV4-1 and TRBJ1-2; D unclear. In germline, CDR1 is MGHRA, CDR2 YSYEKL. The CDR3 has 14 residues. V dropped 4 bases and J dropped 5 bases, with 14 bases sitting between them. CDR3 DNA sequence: TGCGCCAGCAGCCCGGCCGCAGGAGATTATGGCTACACCTTC. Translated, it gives CASSPAAGDYGYTF.

CDR3 in amino acids: CANPCRGRRISGQYV. The CDR3 DNA reads as TGTGCCAACCCCTGTCGTGGCCGCCGGATATCTGGGCAGTACGTC. The V call is TRBV7-2, the J call TRBJ2-7; D unclear. Per the germline V gene, CDR1 is SGHTA and CDR2 is FQGNSA. Trimming removed 10 bases at V and 9 bases at J, with 28 bases between. CDR3 length: 15 residues.

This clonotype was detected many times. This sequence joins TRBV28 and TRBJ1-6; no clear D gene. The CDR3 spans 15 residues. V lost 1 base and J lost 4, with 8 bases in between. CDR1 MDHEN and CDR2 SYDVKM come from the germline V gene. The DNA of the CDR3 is TGTGCCAGCAGTTTATATTCAGGTTATAATTCACCCCTCCACTTT. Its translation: CASSLYSGYNSPLHF.